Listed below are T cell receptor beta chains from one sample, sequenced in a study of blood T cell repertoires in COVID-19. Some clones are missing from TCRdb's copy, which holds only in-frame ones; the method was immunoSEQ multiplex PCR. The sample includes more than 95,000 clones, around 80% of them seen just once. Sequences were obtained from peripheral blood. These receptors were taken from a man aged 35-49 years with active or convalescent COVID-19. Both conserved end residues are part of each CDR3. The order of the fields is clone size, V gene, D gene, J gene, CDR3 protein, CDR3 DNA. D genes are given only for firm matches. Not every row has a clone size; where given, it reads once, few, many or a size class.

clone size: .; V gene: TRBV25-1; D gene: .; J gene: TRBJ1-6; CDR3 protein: CASSATGSYYNSPLHF; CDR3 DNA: TGTGCCAGCAGTGCTACAGGGAGCTACTATAATTCACCCCTCCACTTT
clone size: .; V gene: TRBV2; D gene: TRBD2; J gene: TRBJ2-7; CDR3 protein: CASSSGSREQYF; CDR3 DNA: TGTGCCAGCAGTAGCGGGAGCCGCGAGCAGTACTTC
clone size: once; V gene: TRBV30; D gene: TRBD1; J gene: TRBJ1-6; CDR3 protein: CAWSQGQGLNSPLHF; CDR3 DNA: TGTGCCTGGAGTCAAGGACAGGGATTGAATTCACCCCTCCACTTT
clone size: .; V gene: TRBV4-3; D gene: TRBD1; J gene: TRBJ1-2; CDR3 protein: CASSQGDRVGGYTF; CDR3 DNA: TGCGCCAGCAGCCAAGGAGACAGGGTGGGAGGCTACACCTTC
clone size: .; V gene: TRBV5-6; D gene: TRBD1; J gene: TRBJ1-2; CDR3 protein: CASGTGDHGYTF; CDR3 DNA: TGTGCCAGCGGGACAGGGGACCATGGCTACACCTTC
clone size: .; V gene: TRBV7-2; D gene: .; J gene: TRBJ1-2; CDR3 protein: CASSAQGNYGYTF; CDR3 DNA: TGTGCCAGCAGCGCACAGGGTAACTATGGCTACACCTTC
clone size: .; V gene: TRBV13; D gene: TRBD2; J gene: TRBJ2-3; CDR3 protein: CATLRTSGIADTQYF; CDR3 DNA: TGTGCCACCCTCCGGACTAGCGGGATCGCAGATACGCAGTATTTT
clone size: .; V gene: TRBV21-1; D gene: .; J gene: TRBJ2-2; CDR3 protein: CASSKVPSGNTGELFF; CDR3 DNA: TGTGCCAGCAGCAAAGTTCCTAGCGGGAACACCGGGGAGCTGTTTTTT
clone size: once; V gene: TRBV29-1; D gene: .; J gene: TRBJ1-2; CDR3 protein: CSVSGLYGYTF; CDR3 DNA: TGCAGCGTATCGGGACTCTATGGCTACACCTTC
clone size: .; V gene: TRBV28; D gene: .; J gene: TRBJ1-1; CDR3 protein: CASSSFSENTEAFF; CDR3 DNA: TGTGCCAGCAGTTCGTTTTCAGAGAACACTGAAGCTTTCTTT
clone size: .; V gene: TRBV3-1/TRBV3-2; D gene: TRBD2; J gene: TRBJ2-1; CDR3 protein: CASSQFITGLADLSSEQFF; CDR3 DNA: TGTGCCAGCAGCCAATTCATTACGGGACTAGCGGACCTTAGTTCTGAGCAGTTCTTC
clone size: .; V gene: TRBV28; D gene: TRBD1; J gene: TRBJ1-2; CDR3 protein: CASSSTGVGYTF; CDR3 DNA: TGTGCCAGCAGCTCTACAGGGGTTGGCTACACCTTC
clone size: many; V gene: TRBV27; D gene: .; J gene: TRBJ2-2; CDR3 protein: CASRPGLTLGELFF; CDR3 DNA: TGTGCCAGCAGACCCGGACTAACCCTAGGGGAGCTGTTTTTT
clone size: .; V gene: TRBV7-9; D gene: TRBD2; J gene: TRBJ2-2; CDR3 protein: CASRTSVDTGELFF; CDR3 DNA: TGTGCCAGCAGGACTAGCGTCGACACCGGGGAGCTGTTTTTT
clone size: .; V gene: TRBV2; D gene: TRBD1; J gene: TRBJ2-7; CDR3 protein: CASTGDSYEQYF; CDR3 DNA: TGTGCCAGCACTGGGGACAGTTACGAGCAGTACTTC
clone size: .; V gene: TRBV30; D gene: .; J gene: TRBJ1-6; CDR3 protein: CAWSWEPNNSPLHF; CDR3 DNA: TGTGCCTGGAGTTGGGAGCCGAATAATTCACCCCTCCACTTT
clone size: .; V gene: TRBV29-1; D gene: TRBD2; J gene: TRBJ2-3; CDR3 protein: CSVRAGGPDTQYF; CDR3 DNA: TGCAGCGTTAGAGCGGGGGGGCCGGATACGCAGTATTTT
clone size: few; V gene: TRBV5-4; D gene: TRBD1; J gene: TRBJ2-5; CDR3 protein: CASSSPGQEYF; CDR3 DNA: TGTGCCAGCAGCTCTCCGGGACAGGAGTACTTC
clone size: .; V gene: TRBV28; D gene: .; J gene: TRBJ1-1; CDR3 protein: CASSRAGPVGNTEAFF; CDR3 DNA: TGTGCCAGCAGCCGAGCGGGGCCGGTAGGCAACACTGAAGCTTTCTTT
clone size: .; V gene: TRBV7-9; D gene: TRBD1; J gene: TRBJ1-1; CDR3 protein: CASRNAGTEGEAFF; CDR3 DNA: TGTGCCAGCAGGAACGCCGGGACAGAAGGTGAAGCTTTCTTT
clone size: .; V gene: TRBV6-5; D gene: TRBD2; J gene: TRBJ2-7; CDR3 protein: CASSRTSGTYEQYF; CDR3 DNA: TGTGCCAGCAGCCGTACTAGCGGGACTTACGAGCAGTACTTC
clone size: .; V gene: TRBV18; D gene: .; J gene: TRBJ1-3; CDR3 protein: CASSPIWAPGNTIYF; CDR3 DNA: TGTGCCAGCTCACCGATCTGGGCACCTGGAAACACCATATATTTT
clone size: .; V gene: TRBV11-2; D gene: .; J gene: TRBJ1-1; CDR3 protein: CASSQIKTANTEAFF; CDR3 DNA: TGTGCCAGCAGCCAAATTAAGACAGCGAACACTGAAGCTTTCTTT
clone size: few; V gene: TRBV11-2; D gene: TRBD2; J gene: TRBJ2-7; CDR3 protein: CASSLAGPGAGARYEQYF; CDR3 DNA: TGTGCCAGCAGCTTAGCTGGCCCAGGAGCGGGGGCCCGGTACGAGCAGTACTTC
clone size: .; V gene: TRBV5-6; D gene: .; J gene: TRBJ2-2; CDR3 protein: CASSFPAGELFF; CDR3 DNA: TGTGCCAGCAGCTTTCCCGCCGGGGAGCTGTTTTTT
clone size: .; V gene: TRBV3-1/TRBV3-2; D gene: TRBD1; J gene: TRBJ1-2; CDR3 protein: CASSPLQTGNYGYTF; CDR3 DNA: TGTGCCAGCAGCCCACTACAGACAGGGAACTATGGCTACACCTTC
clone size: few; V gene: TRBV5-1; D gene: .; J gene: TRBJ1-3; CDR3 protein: CASSLGQIGNTIYF; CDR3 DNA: TGCGCCAGCAGCTTGGGGCAGATTGGAAACACCATATATTTT
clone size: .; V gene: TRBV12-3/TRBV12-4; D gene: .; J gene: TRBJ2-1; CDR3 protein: CASTGSLGNEQFF; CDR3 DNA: TGTGCCAGCACCGGTAGCCTGGGCAATGAGCAGTTCTTC
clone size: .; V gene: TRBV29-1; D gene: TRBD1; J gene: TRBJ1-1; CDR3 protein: CSVGTGGNEAFF; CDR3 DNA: TGCAGCGTAGGGACAGGGGGCAATGAAGCTTTCTTT
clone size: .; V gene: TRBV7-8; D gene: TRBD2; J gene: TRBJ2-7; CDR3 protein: CASGGGWSYEQYF; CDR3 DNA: TGTGCCAGCGGCGGGGGATGGTCCTACGAGCAGTACTTC